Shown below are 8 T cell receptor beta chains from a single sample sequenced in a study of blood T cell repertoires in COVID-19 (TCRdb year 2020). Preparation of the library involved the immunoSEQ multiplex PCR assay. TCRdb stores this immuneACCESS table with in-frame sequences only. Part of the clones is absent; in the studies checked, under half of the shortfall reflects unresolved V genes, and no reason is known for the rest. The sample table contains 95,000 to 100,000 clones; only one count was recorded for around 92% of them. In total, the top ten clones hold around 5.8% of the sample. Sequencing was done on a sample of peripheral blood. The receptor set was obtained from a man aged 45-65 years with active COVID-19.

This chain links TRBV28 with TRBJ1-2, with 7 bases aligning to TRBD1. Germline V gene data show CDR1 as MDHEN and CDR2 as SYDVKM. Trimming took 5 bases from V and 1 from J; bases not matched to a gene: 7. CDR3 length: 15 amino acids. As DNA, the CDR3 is TGTGCCAGCAGTCCCGGACAGGCGATTAACTATGGCTACACCTTC. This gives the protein CASSPGQAINYGYTF.

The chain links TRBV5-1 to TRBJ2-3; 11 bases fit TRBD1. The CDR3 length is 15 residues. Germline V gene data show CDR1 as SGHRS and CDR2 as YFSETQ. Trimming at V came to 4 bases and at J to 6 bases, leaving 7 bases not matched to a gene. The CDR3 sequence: CASSRPGTGGDTQYF. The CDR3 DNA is TGCGCCAGCAGCCGTCCCGGGACAGGGGGGGATACGCAGTATTTT.

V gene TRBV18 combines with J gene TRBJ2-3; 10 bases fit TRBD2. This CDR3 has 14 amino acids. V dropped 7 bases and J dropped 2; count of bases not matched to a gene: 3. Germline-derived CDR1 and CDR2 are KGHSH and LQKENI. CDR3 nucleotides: TGTGCCAGCTTCGGGACTAGCGCCACAGATACGCAGTATTTT. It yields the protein CASFGTSATDTQYF.

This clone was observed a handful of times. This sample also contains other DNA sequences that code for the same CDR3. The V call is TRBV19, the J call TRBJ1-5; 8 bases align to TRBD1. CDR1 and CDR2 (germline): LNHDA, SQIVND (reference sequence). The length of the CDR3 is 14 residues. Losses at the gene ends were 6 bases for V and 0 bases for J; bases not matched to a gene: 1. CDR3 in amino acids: CASRGTGSNQPQHF. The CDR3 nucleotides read TGTGCCAGTAGGGGGACAGGTAGCAATCAGCCCCAGCATTTT.

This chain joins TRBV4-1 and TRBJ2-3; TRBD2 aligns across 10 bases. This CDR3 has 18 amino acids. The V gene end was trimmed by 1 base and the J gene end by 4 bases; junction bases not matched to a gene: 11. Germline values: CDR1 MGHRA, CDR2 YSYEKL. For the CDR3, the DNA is TGCGCCAGCAGCCAAGGCATGGCTAGCGGGAGACGGGCAGATACGCAGTATTTT. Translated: CASSQGMASGRRADTQYF.

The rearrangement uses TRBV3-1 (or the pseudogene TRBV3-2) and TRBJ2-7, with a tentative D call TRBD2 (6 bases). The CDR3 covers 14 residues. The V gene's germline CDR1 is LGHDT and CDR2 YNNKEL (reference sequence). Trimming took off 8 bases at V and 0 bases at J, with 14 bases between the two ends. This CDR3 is CASGLRPGSYEQYF. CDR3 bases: TGTGCCAGCGGACTAAGACCCGGCTCCTACGAGCAGTACTTC.

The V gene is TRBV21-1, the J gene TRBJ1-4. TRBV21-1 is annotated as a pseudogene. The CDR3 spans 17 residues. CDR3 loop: CASSKVYHAATNEKLFF. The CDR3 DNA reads TGTGCCAGCAGCAAAGTTTACCACGCGGCAACTAATGAAAAACTGTTTTTT.

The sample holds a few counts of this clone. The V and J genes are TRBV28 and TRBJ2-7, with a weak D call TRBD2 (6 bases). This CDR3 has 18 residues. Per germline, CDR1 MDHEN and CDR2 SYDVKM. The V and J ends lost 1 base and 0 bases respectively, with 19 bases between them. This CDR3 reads CASSLLAGPKRSSYEQYF. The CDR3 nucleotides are TGTGCCAGCAGTTTATTGGCGGGACCCAAGAGGAGCTCCTACGAGCAGTACTTC.